This T cell receptor beta chain appears in the sequencing data of a study of T cells after yellow fever vaccination. For TCR, cDNA came from 5'RACE template switching, which added a universal primer site and UMIs. TCRdb passed the 5' RACE reads through MiXCR, listing each CDR3 protein once. The table has hundreds of thousands of distinct CDR3 sequences, 13% seen once. The study, taken as a whole, reports: Highly abundant clonotypes carried over from the bulk population could end up in FACS-sorted repertoires as contaminants. Peak timing came faster in the weaker secondary response, day 5 versus 15. Clones that expanded after primary vaccination mostly reappeared after the booster (just under 98% CD4, approximately 85% CD8).

The J segment lost 5 bases and the V segment lost 7 bases, leaving 19 bases of the junction unmatched. This CDR3 contains 17 residues. Germline V CDR1 and CDR2: SQVTM, ANQGSEA. Notes on this clonotype: Its antigen is not known.

The specimen comprised PBMCs, sampled on the day of the yellow fever booster vaccination. This sequence joins TRBV29-1 and TRBJ2-2, with 7 bases identical to TRBD2. This TCR came from a man aged 25-45 years who received the YFV17D yellow fever vaccine. The CDR3 protein is CSAVETQGWGGTGELFF. CDR3 nucleotide sequence: TGCAGCGCTGTTGAGACCCAAGGTTGGGGGGGAACCGGGGAGCTGTTTTTT.